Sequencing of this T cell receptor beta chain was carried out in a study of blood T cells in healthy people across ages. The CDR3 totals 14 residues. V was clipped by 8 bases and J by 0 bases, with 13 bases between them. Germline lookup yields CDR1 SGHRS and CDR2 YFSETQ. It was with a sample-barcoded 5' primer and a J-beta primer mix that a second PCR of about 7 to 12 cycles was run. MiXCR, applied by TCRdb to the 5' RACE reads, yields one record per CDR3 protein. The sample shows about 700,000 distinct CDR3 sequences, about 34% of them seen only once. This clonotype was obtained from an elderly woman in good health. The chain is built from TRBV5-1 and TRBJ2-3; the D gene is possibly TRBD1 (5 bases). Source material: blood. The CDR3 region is CASKGPVSTDTQYF. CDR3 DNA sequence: TGCGCCAGTAAGGGGCCGGTTAGCACAGATACGCAGTATTTT.